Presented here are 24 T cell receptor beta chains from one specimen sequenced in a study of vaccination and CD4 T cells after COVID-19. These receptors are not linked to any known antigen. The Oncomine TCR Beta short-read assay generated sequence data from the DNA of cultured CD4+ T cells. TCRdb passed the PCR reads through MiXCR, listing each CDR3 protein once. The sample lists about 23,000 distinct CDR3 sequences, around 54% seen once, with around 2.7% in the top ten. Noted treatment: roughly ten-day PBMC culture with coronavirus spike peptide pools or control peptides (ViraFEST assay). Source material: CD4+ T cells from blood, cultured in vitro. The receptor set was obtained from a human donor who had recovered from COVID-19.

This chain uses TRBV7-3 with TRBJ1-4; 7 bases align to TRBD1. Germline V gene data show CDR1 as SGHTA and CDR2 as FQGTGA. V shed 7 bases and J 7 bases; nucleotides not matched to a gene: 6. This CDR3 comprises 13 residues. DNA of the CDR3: TGTGCCAGCACGCGGACAGGCTTTGAAAAACTGTTTTTT. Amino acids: CASTRTGFEKLFF.

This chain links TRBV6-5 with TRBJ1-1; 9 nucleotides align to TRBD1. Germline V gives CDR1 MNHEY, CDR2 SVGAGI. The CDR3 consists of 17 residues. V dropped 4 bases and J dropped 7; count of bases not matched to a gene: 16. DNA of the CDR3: TGTGCCAGCAGTTCTGAAGCTCCGGGACAGGGACTCGGTGAAGCTTTCTTT. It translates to CASSSEAPGQGLGEAFF.

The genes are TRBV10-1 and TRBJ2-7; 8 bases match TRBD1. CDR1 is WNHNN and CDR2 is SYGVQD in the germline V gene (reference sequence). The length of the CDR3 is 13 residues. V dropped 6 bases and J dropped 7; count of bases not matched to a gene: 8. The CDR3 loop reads CASRSRGRGEQYF. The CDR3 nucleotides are TGCGCCAGCAGATCCAGGGGGCGCGGGGAGCAGTACTTC.

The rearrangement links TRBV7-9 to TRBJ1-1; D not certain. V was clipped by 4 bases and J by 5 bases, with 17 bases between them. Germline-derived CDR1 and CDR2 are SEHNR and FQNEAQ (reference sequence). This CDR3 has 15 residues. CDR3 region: CASSSGRGALTEAFF. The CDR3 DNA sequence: TGTGCCAGCAGCTCAGGTCGGGGAGCGCTGACTGAAGCTTTCTTT.

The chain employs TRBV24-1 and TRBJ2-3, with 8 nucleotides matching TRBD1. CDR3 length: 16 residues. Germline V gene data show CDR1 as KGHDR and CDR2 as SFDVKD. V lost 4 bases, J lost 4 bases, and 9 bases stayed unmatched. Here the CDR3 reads CATSDHGQGRADTQYF. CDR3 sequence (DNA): TGTGCCACCAGTGACCACGGACAGGGCAGGGCAGATACGCAGTATTTT.

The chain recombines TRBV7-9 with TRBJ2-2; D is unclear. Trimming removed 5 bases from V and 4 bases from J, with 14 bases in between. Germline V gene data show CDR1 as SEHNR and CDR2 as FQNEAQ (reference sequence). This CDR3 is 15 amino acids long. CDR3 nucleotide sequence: TGTGCCAGCAGCCGATCGCTAATAGGCACCGGGGAGCTGTTTTTT. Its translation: CASSRSLIGTGELFF.

The CDR3 protein is CASSELGRGGSPLHF. Here the CDR3 DNA reads TGTGCCAGCAGTGAATTGGGTAGGGGAGGCTCACCCCTCCACTTT. The V and J genes are TRBV2 and TRBJ1-6; weak D call: TRBD1 (5 bases). The length of the CDR3 is 15 residues. The V end was cut by 2 bases, the J end by 10 bases, with 15 bases between. Germline CDR1 SNHLY, CDR2 FYNNEI. Filled out from reference TRBV2 and TRBJ1-6, the complete variable domain reads EPEVTQTPSHQVTQMGQEVILRCVPISNHLYFYWYRQILGQKVEFLVSFYNNEISEKSEIFDDQFSVERPDGSNFTLKIRSTKLEDSAMYFCASSELGRGGSPLHFGNGTRLTVT.

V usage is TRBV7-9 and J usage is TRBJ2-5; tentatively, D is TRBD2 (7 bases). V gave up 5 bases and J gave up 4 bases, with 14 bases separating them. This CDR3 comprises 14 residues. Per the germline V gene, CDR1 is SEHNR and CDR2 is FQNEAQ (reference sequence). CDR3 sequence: CASSPRGGLETQYF. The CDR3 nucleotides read TGTGCCAGCAGCCCTAGGGGGGGCCTAGAGACCCAGTACTTC.

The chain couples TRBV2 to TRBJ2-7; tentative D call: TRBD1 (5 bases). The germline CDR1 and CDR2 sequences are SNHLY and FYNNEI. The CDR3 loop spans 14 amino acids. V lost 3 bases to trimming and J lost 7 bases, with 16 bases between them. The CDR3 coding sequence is TGTGCCAGCAGTGACAGGGTCGGGCCCGGGGAGCAGTACTTC. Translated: CASSDRVGPGEQYF.

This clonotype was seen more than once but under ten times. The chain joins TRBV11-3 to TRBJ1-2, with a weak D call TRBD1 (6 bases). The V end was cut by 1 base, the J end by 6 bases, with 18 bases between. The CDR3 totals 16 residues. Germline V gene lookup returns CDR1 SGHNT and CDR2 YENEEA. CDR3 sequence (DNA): TGTGCCAGCAGCTTAGCAGGTCCCACAGGGATAAATGGCTACACCTTC. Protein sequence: CASSLAGPTGINGYTF.

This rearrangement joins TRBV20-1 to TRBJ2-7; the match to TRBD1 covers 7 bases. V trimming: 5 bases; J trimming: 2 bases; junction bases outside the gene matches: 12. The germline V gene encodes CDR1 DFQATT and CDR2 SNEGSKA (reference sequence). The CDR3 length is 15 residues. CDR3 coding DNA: TGCAGTGCTCCCAAGGGGGCAGGGGTAACCTACGAGCAGTACTTC. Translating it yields CSAPKGAGVTYEQYF.

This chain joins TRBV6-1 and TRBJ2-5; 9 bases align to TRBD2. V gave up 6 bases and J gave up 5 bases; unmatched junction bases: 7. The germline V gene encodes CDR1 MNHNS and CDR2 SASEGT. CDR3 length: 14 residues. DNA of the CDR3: TGTGCCAGCAGAGGACCGACTAGCGGTGAGACCCAGTACTTC. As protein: CASRGPTSGETQYF.

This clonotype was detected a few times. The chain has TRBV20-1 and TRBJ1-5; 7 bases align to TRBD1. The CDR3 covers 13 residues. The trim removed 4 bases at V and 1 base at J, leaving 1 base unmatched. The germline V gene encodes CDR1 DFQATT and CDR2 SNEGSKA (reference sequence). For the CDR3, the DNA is TGCAGTGCTACGACAGGGAGCAATCAGCCCCAGCATTTT. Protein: CSATTGSNQPQHF.

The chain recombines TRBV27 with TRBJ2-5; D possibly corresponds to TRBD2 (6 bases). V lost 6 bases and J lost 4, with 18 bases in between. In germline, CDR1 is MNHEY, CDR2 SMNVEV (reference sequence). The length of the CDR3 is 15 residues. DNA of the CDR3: TGTGCCAGCAGGGAGGGGTTATTTTTAGGAGAGACCCAGTACTTC. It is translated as CASREGLFLGETQYF.

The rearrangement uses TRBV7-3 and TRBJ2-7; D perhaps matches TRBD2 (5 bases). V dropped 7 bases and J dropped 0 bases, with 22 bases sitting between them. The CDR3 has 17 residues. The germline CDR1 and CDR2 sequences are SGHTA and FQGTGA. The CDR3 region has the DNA TGTGCCAGCACTACCCAGTCTTTTCCTAGCATCTCCTACGAGCAGTACTTC. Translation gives CASTTQSFPSISYEQYF. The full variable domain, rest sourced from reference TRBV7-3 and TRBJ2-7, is GAGVSQTPSNKVTEKGKYVELRCDPISGHTALYWYRQSLGQGPEFLIYFQGTGAADDSGLPNDRFFAVRPEGSVSTLKIQRTERGDSAVYLCASTTQSFPSISYEQYFGPGTRLTVT.

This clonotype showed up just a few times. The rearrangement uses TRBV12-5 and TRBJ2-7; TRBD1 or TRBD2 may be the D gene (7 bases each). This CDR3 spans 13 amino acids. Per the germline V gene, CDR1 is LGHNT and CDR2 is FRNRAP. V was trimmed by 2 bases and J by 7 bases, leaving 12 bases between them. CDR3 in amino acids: CASGLTGEGEQYF. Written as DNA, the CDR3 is TGTGCTAGTGGTTTGACAGGGGAGGGGGAGCAGTACTTC.

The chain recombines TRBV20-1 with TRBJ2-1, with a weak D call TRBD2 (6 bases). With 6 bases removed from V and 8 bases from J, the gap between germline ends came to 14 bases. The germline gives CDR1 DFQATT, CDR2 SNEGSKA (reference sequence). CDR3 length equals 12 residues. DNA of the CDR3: TGCAGTGCCGGCGGGGAGCGCGATGAGCAGTTCTTC. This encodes CSAGGERDEQFF.

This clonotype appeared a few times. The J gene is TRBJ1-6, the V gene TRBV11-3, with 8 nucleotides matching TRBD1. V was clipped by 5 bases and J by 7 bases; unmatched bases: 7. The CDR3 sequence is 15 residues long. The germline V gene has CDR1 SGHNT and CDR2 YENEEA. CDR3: CASSPAGQANSPLHF. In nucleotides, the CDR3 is TGTGCCAGCAGCCCAGCGGGACAGGCCAATTCACCCCTCCACTTT.

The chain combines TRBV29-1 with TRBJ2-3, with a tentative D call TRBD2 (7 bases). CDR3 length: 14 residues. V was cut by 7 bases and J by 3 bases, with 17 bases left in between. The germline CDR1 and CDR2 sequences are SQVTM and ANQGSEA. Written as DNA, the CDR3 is TGCAGCGGAGGGGGGGGATCGGGAACAGATACGCAGTATTTT. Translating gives CSGGGGSGTDTQYF.

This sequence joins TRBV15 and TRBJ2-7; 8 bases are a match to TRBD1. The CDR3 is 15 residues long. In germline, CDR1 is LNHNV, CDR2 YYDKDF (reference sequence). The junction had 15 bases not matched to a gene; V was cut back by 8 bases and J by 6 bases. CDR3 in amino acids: CATRPTGGINGEQYF. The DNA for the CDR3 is TGTGCCACCCGACCCACAGGGGGGATAAACGGCGAGCAGTACTTC.

CDR3 DNA sequence: TGTGCCAGCAGCTTAGCGGTGGGGGCAGGAAACTATGGCTACACCTTC. Protein sequence: CASSLAVGAGNYGYTF. The V gene is TRBV7-9, the J gene TRBJ1-2, with D maybe TRBD1 (6 bases). The germline V and J ends were trimmed by 0 bases and 2 bases, with 13 bases remaining between them. Germline V gene lookup returns CDR1 SEHNR and CDR2 FQNEAQ (reference sequence). The CDR3 totals 16 residues.

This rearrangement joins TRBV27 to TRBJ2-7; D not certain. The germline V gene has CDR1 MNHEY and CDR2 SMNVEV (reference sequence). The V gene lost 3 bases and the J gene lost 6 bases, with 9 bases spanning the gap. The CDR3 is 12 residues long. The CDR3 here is CASSFALGEQYF. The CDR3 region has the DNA TGTGCCAGCAGTTTCGCTCTCGGCGAGCAGTACTTC.

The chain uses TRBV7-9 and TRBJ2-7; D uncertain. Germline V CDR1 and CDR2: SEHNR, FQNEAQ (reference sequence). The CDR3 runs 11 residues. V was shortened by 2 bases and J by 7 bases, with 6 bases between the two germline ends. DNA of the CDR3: TGTGCCAGCAGCTTACAAACTGAGCAGTACTTC. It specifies CASSLQTEQYF.

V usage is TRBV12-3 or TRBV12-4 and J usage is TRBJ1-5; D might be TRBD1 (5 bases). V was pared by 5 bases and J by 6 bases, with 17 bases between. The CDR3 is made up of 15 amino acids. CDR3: CASSPLLGRGQPQHF. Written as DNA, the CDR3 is TGTGCCAGCAGTCCTCTCTTGGGGCGAGGTCAGCCCCAGCATTTT.